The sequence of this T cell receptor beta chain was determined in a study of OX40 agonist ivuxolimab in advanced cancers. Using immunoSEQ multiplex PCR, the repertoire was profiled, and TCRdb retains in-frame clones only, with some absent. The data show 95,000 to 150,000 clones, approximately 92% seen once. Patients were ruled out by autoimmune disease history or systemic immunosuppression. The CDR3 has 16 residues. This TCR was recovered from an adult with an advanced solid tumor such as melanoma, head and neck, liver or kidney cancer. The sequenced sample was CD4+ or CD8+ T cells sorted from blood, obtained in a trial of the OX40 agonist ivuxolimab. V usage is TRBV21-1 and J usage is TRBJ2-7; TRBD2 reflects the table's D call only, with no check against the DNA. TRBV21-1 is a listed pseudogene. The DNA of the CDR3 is TGTGCCAGCAGCAAAAAGGGAATGTTAGGACTTGGAGAGCAGTACTTC. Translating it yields CASSKKGMLGLGEQYF.